These 25 T cell receptor beta chains were all obtained from the same sample, sequenced in a study of T-cell reconstitution after alpha-beta-depleted transplantation in children. TCRbeta library preparation incorporated unique molecular identifiers. TCRdb itself ran the PCR reads through MiXCR, one entry per CDR3 protein. The data hold some 48,000 distinct CDR3 sequences, with about 5.7% observed a single time. Sequencing was performed on PBMCs, mostly from graft donor cells, taken 60 days after TCRalphabeta/CD19-depleted stem cell transplant. The receptor set was obtained from a female patient between 2 and 15 years old who had a stem cell transplant for aplastic anemia, so the T cells may come from the graft donor.

This clonotype has only a few counts. The J gene is TRBJ2-5, the V gene TRBV7-9; TRBD2 is a possible D gene (6 bases). CDR3 length: 14 amino acids. V was cut by 4 bases and J by 1 base, with 10 bases left in between. The germline V gene has CDR1 SEHNR and CDR2 FQNEAQ (reference sequence). In DNA form, the CDR3 reads TGTGCCAGCAGCTCTCCGGGACTCCAAGAGACCCAGTACTTC. Translating it yields CASSSPGLQETQYF.

This clonotype showed up many times. The V gene is TRBV18, the J gene TRBJ1-1; D possibly corresponds to TRBD1 (5 bases). Trimming took off 3 bases at V and 4 bases at J, with 9 bases between the two ends. CDR3 size: 13 residues. The germline gives CDR1 KGHSH, CDR2 LQKENI. CDR3 coding DNA: TGTGCCAGCTCACCGCCCGACAGCACTGAAGCTTTCTTT. Residues: CASSPPDSTEAFF.

The chain carries TRBV9 and TRBJ1-1; possible D gene TRBD1, 6 bases. Germline V CDR1 and CDR2: SGDLS, YYNGEE. CDR3 length: 16 residues. The germline V and J ends were trimmed by 3 bases and 0 bases, with 15 bases remaining between them. Written as DNA, the CDR3 is TGTGCCAGCAGCGCGGGGCCGGGACAAGTGAACACTGAAGCTTTCTTT. It translates to CASSAGPGQVNTEAFF.

The table lists this clonotype with many counts. The V gene is TRBV7-9, the J gene TRBJ2-2; no reliable D call. The CDR3 runs to 14 residues. Between the trimmed V and J ends, which lost 5 bases and 7 bases, there was a span of 14 bases. Germline loops: CDR1 SEHNR, CDR2 FQNEAQ (reference sequence). CDR3 sequence: CASSLRLSIGELFF. CDR3 DNA sequence: TGTGCCAGCAGCCTCAGGCTATCCATCGGGGAGCTGTTTTTT.

The chain employs TRBV10-1 and TRBJ2-5; 10 bases agree with TRBD2. This CDR3 has 16 residues. Per germline, CDR1 WNHNN and CDR2 SYGVQD (reference sequence). The ends lost 3 bases at V and 5 bases at J; junction bases unmatched: 9. The CDR3 nucleotides read TGCGCCAGCAGTGAAGGGCTAGCGGGAGTGGGGGAGACCCAGTACTTC. Amino acids: CASSEGLAGVGETQYF.

This clonotype showed up many times. The chain joins TRBV7-2 to TRBJ2-7, with TRBD1 matching over 7 bases. The germline V gene has CDR1 SGHTA and CDR2 FQGNSA. The CDR3 has 14 residues. The V segment lost 5 bases and the J segment 8 bases; nucleotides outside the gene matches: 12. The CDR3 bases are TGTGCCAGCAGCGGCCGGGACAGCCCTTTCAAGCAGTACTTC. Translating it yields CASSGRDSPFKQYF.

There are many counts of this clonotype. The CDR3 bases are TGTGCCATCAGTGAGCTTGGCACCGGGGAGCTGTTTTTT. It yields the protein CAISELGTGELFF. V is TRBV10-3 and J is TRBJ2-2, with no clear D. The germline gives CDR1 ENHRY, CDR2 SYGVKD. V was clipped by 2 bases and J by 4 bases, with 5 bases between them. This CDR3 region has 13 residues.

This clonotype was counted at least ten times. This sequence joins TRBV5-1 and TRBJ2-3, with TRBD2 matching 10 bases. Losses at the gene ends were 4 bases for V and 6 bases for J; bases not matched to a gene: 5. CDR3 length: 14 amino acids. CDR1 and CDR2 (germline): SGHRS, YFSETQ. For the CDR3, the DNA is TGCGCCAGCAGCATTCTAGCGGGAGATGATACGCAGTATTTT. This sequence encodes CASSILAGDDTQYF. Based on the CDR3 plus reference TRBV5-1 and TRBJ2-3, the full variable domain is KAGVTQTPRYLIKTRGQQVTLSCSPISGHRSVSWYQQTPGQGLQFLFEYFSETQRNKGNFPGRFSGRQFSNSRSEMNVSTLELGDSALYLCASSILAGDDTQYFGPGTRLTVL.

This clonotype was seen many times. The chain carries TRBV30 and TRBJ2-7; D unclear. The V gene's germline CDR1 is GTSNPN and CDR2 SVGIG (reference sequence). Trimming stripped 2 bases from V and 3 bases from J, with 8 bases between. The CDR3 runs to 12 residues. CDR3 region: CAWSPYRYEQYF. The CDR3 nucleotides are TGTGCCTGGAGTCCATACCGCTACGAGCAGTACTTC. The entire variable domain, with the rest obtained from reference TRBV30 and TRBJ2-7, is as follows: SQTIHQWPATLVQPVGSPLSLECTVEGTSNPNLYWYRQAAGRGLQLLFYSVGIGQISSEVPQNLSASRPQDRQFILSSKKLLLSDSGFYLCAWSPYRYEQYFGPGTRLTVT.

This clonotype showed up many times. The CDR3 DNA sequence: TGCAGCGTTGCCGGACAGGGGAAGCTCCAAGAGACCCAGTACTTC. Its translation is CSVAGQGKLQETQYF. V usage is TRBV29-1 and J usage is TRBJ2-5, with 9 bases identical to TRBD1. V shed 4 bases and J 1 base; nucleotides not matched to a gene: 7. The CDR3 is 15 residues long. Germline V CDR1 and CDR2: SQVTM, ANQGSEA.

At least ten counts were recorded for this clonotype. For the CDR3, the DNA is TGCAGTGCCTCCCCCGGACAAACACCCCTCCACTTT. As protein: CSASPGQTPLHF. This sequence joins TRBV20-1 and TRBJ1-6; tentative D call: TRBD1 (5 bases). Trimming removed 6 bases from V and 11 bases from J, with 14 bases in between. The germline V gene has CDR1 DFQATT and CDR2 SNEGSKA (reference sequence). CDR3 length: 12 residues.

This clonotype was counted between two and nine times. This chain connects TRBV18 to TRBJ2-2; unclear D gene. The CDR3 is 14 residues long. CDR1 and CDR2 (germline): KGHSH, LQKENI. V lost 0 bases to trimming and J lost 4 bases, with 6 bases between them. The CDR3 protein is CASSPPGSTGELFF. In DNA form, the CDR3 reads TGTGCCAGCTCACCACCAGGCAGCACCGGGGAGCTGTTTTTT.

This clonotype was seen repeatedly, ten times or more. The chain recombines TRBV4-1 with TRBJ2-3, with 8 bases identical to TRBD2. The CDR3 consists of 18 residues. Germline V CDR1 and CDR2: MGHRA, YSYEKL. The J segment lost 0 bases and the V segment lost 0 bases, leaving 8 bases of the junction unmatched. The CDR3 region has the DNA TGCGCCAGCAGCCAAGAAAGCGGGAGACTGTCTAGCACAGATACGCAGTATTTT. The encoded protein is CASSQESGRLSSTDTQYF.

This clonotype has ten or more counts. This rearrangement joins TRBV20-1 to TRBJ1-5; D unclear. Germline V gene lookup returns CDR1 DFQATT and CDR2 SNEGSKA (reference sequence). The CDR3 consists of 12 residues. Deletions cut 3 bases from V and 4 bases from J, with 7 bases between. In DNA, the CDR3 is TGCAGTGCTAGCATGGTAAATCAGCCCCAGCATTTT. It codes for CSASMVNQPQHF.

Many counts were recorded for this clonotype. This rearrangement joins TRBV12-3 or TRBV12-4 to TRBJ1-5; 7 nucleotides line up with TRBD1. The CDR3 loop spans 14 amino acids. V lost 2 bases to trimming and J lost 4 bases; unmatched junction nucleotides: 2. CDR3 DNA: TGTGCCAGCAGTTTACAGGGGGGAAATCAGCCCCAGCATTTT. Its protein product is CASSLQGGNQPQHF.

CDR3 sequence: CASSLAPGPTPDTF. The CDR3 DNA follows: TGTGCCAGCAGCCTCGCCCCGGGACCCACGCCCGACACCTTC. The gene calls are TRBV7-9 and TRBJ1-2; possible D gene TRBD1, 5 bases. The CDR3 length is 14 residues. With 5 bases removed from V and 12 bases from J, the gap between germline ends came to 22 bases. The germline V gene encodes CDR1 SEHNR and CDR2 FQNEAQ (reference sequence).

This clonotype has ten or more counts. This rearrangement joins TRBV14 to TRBJ2-3, with D hard to call. The CDR3 sequence is 12 residues long. The germline V and J ends were trimmed by 0 bases and 5 bases, with 3 bases remaining between them. Germline V gene sequence: CDR1 SGHDN, CDR2 FVKESK. CDR3 in DNA: TGTGCCAGCAGCCAAGAGGGAGATACGCAGTATTTT. Amino acids: CASSQEGDTQYF.

The sample holds many counts of this clonotype. V is TRBV20-1 and J is TRBJ2-7; the D gene is possibly TRBD2 (6 bases). CDR3 size: 11 residues. V was cut by 3 bases and J by 5 bases, with 8 bases left in between. Germline CDR1 DFQATT, CDR2 SNEGSKA (reference sequence). In DNA form, the CDR3 reads TGCAGTGCTAGGGGGGGTCACGAGCAGTACTTC. It specifies CSARGGHEQYF.

This clonotype showed up many times. The rearrangement joins TRBV12-3 or TRBV12-4 to TRBJ2-7; TRBD1 matches 8 bases. Trimming at V came to 5 bases and at J to 1 base, leaving 4 bases not matched to a gene. This CDR3 has 14 residues. Here the CDR3 reads CASSPGDRSYEQYF. CDR3 in DNA: TGTGCCAGCAGTCCGGGGGACAGGTCCTACGAGCAGTACTTC.

There are many counts of this clonotype. This CDR3 is CASSLSIPSTDTQYF. CDR3 DNA: TGCGCCAGCAGCTTGAGCATCCCTAGCACAGATACGCAGTATTTT. The chain employs TRBV5-1 and TRBJ2-3; no firm D call. Germline V lookup: CDR1 SGHRS, CDR2 YFSETQ. The CDR3 consists of 15 residues. V shed 1 base and J shed 0 bases, with 9 bases lying between them.

There are many counts of this clonotype. This chain connects TRBV6-5 to TRBJ2-2; no firm D call. CDR3 length: 15 residues. V shed 11 bases and J shed 5 bases, with 21 bases lying between them. The germline V gene encodes CDR1 MNHEY and CDR2 SVGAGI. DNA for the CDR3: TGTGCCGCAATGTCGCTCGGGCATGGGACCGGGGAGCTGTTTTTT. This gives the protein CAAMSLGHGTGELFF.

This clonotype was detected ten times or more. The chain has TRBV10-3 and TRBJ2-1; the match to TRBD1 covers 7 bases. The length of the CDR3 is 13 residues. V lost 11 bases and J lost 9; bases outside the gene matches: 13. Germline CDR1 and CDR2: ENHRY and SYGVKD. CDR3 sequence reads: CAAKGRGLGEQFF. CDR3 nucleotides: TGTGCCGCCAAAGGCAGGGGGTTGGGTGAGCAGTTCTTC.

The J gene is TRBJ2-6, the V gene TRBV5-1; D not resolved. This CDR3 is built from 15 residues. Germline V gene data show CDR1 as SGHRS and CDR2 as YFSETQ. V lost 2 bases and J 4 bases, leaving 10 bases between the germline ends. In DNA, the CDR3 is TGCGCCAGCAGCTTTACCCCTATCGGGGCCAACGTCCTGACTTTC. Its protein product is CASSFTPIGANVLTF. Full variable domain (missing parts from reference TRBV5-1 and TRBJ2-6): KAGVTQTPRYLIKTRGQQVTLSCSPISGHRSVSWYQQTPGQGLQFLFEYFSETQRNKGNFPGRFSGRQFSNSRSEMNVSTLELGDSALYLCASSFTPIGANVLTFGAGSRLTVL.

This clonotype has only a few counts. The CDR3 nucleotides read TGTGCCAGCAGTGATTTTTGGACGCCTATTCGGGGGGATGAGCAGTTCTTC. Amino acids: CASSDFWTPIRGDEQFF. The V call is TRBV2, the J call TRBJ2-1; TRBD2 aligns across 7 bases. With 3 bases clipped from V and 8 bases from J, the junction kept 16 bases outside the gene matches. This CDR3 is 17 amino acids long. From germline, CDR1 is SNHLY and CDR2 FYNNEI.

This clonotype was seen at least ten times. This sequence joins TRBV27 and TRBJ2-3, with D perhaps matching TRBD1 (6 bases). The CDR3 covers 14 residues. With 10 bases removed from V and 4 bases from J, the gap between germline ends came to 18 bases. Germline V lookup: CDR1 MNHEY, CDR2 SMNVEV (reference sequence). The DNA of the CDR3 is TGTGCCACCTACGGCAGGGGATTGGCAGATACGCAGTATTTT. Its translation is CATYGRGLADTQYF.